One and the same sample provided the 16 T cell receptor beta chains below, sequenced in a study of cytomegalovirus exposure and HLA in healthy donors. Primers for the PCR totalled 60 Vbeta and 13 Jbeta. Sequencing was performed with immunoSEQ multiplex PCR; in TCRdb, only in-frame clones are kept and a portion is missing. This sample has approximately 180,000 clones, with roughly four fifths found just once. Sequences were obtained from PBMCs. Every receptor here comes from a woman aged 25 to 39 in good health and CMV-seronegative.

This chain connects TRBV6-1 to TRBJ1-2; D perhaps matches TRBD1 (5 bases). The CDR3 consists of 14 residues. CDR1 and CDR2 (germline): MNHNS, SASEGT. Deletions cut 7 bases from V and 3 bases from J, with 15 bases between. The CDR3: CASTQGIGDYGYTF. The CDR3 DNA reads as TGTGCCAGCACTCAGGGTATAGGTGACTATGGCTACACCTTC.

Only a few counts were recorded for this clone. The V call is TRBV27, the J call TRBJ2-2, with TRBD2 identical over 9 bases. The V gene end was trimmed by 5 bases and the J gene end by 8 bases; junction bases not matched to a gene: 3. The V gene's germline CDR1 is MNHEY and CDR2 SMNVEV (reference sequence). The CDR3 consists of 13 residues. The CDR3 nucleotides are TGTGCCAGCAGTATTAGCGGGAGAGGGGAGCTGTTTTTT. It is translated as CASSISGRGELFF.

This rearrangement joins TRBV18 to TRBJ1-5; D possibly corresponds to TRBD1 (6 bases). The CDR3 sequence is 14 residues long. Germline V lookup: CDR1 KGHSH, CDR2 LQKENI. V lost 5 bases, J lost 4 bases, and 12 bases lay in between. The CDR3 reads CASSSGRGNQPQHF. CDR3 nucleotide sequence: TGTGCCAGCTCATCTGGTAGGGGGAATCAGCCCCAGCATTTT.

CDR3 DNA: TGCGCCAGCAGCTTGATACAGGGGGCAGACGAGCAGTACTTC. This sequence encodes CASSLIQGADEQYF. The chain couples TRBV5-1 to TRBJ2-7; 9 positions agree with TRBD1. This CDR3 contains 14 residues. Trimming at V came to 1 base and at J to 5 bases, leaving 4 bases not matched to a gene. The germline V gene encodes CDR1 SGHRS and CDR2 YFSETQ.

The chain couples TRBV30 to TRBJ2-7; D perhaps matches TRBD1 (6 bases). The V end was cut by 3 bases, the J end by 5 bases, with 14 bases between. CDR3 length equals 13 residues. Germline V gene data show CDR1 as GTSNPN and CDR2 as SVGIG (reference sequence). CDR3: CAWRPQGYDEQYF. CDR3 in DNA: TGTGCCTGGAGACCACAGGGTTACGACGAGCAGTACTTC.

The sample holds one count of this clone. V and J are TRBV18 and TRBJ1-2; 9 positions match TRBD1. The CDR3 length is 14 residues. With V trimmed by 6 bases and J by 8 bases, 10 bases remained unmatched. CDR1 and CDR2 (germline): KGHSH, LQKENI. The CDR3 DNA reads TGTGCCAGCTCCACAGGGGGCGCAGAAAAAGGCTACACCTTC. Translating it yields CASSTGGAEKGYTF.

This chain uses TRBV7-2 with TRBJ1-2, with 7 bases fitting TRBD1. This CDR3 contains 13 residues. Germline-derived CDR1 and CDR2 are SGHTA and FQGNSA. V was clipped by 6 bases and J by 5 bases; unmatched bases: 6. The DNA for the CDR3 is TGTGCCAGCAGAGTTGGGACAGCTTATGGCTACACCTTC. Translation gives CASRVGTAYGYTF. The variable domain in full, completed from reference TRBV7-2 and TRBJ1-2, reads GAGVSQSPSNKVTEKGKDVELRCDPISGHTALYWYRQSLGQGLEFLIYFQGNSAPDKSGLPSDRFSAERTGGSVSTLTIQRTQQEDSAVYLCASRVGTAYGYTFGSGTRLTVV.

This clone was seen only a few times. The gene calls are TRBV2 and TRBJ2-7; 7 bases line up with TRBD1. This CDR3 is built from 13 residues. In germline, CDR1 is SNHLY, CDR2 FYNNEI. Trimming at V came to 4 bases and at J to 3 bases, leaving 3 bases not matched to a gene. The DNA for the CDR3 is TGTGCCAGCAGTGGACAGGGCTACTACGAGCAGTACTTC. Residues: CASSGQGYYEQYF. Full variable domain (remainder filled in from reference TRBV2 and TRBJ2-7): EPEVTQTPSHQVTQMGQEVILRCVPISNHLYFYWYRQILGQKVEFLVSFYNNEISEKSEIFDDQFSVERPDGSNFTLKIRSTKLEDSAMYFCASSGQGYYEQYFGPGTRLTVT.

This chain joins TRBV7-2 and TRBJ1-5; D possibly corresponds to TRBD1 (6 bases). The CDR3 totals 15 residues. Trimming removed 4 bases from V and 6 bases from J, with 16 bases in between. The germline V gene has CDR1 SGHTA and CDR2 FQGNSA. The CDR3 DNA reads as TGTGCCAGCAGCTCTTGGGGGGGGGCTGGTCAGCCCCAGCATTTT. Translated, it gives CASSSWGGAGQPQHF.

To note about this clone: One end of the junction fails to match germline, which may point to a read error. The CDR3 nucleotides read TGCGCCAGCAGCCAACTTCCGGGAGACAGCTACGAGCAGTACTTC. This encodes CASSQLPGDSYEQYF. J is TRBJ2-7 and V is TRBV7-9, with a possible D match to TRBD2 (6 bases). The germline CDR1 and CDR2 sequences are SEHNR and FQNEAQ (reference sequence). CDR3 length: 15 amino acids.

J is TRBJ1-1 and V is TRBV19, with 8 bases identical to TRBD1. The CDR3 extends over 14 amino acids. Trimming at V came to 6 bases and at J to 4 bases, leaving 7 bases not matched to a gene. CDR1 is LNHDA, CDR2 SQIVND, per germline (reference sequence). This chain's CDR3 is CASRGQVAVTEAFF. As DNA, the CDR3 is TGTGCCAGTAGGGGACAGGTAGCGGTCACTGAAGCTTTCTTT. Full variable domain (rest looked up from reference TRBV19 and TRBJ1-1): DGGITQSPKYLFRKEGQNVTLSCEQNLNHDAMYWYRQDPGQGLRLIYYSQIVNDFQKGDIAEGYSVSREKKESFPLTVTSAQKNPTAFYLCASRGQVAVTEAFFGQGTRLTVV.

The V and J genes are TRBV9 and TRBJ2-1, with TRBD2 matching over 11 bases. With V trimmed by 3 bases and J by 0 bases, 11 bases remained unmatched. CDR1 is SGDLS, CDR2 YYNGEE, per germline. The CDR3 sequence is 19 residues long. The CDR3 sequence is CASSATGLAAHSSYNEQFF. The CDR3 DNA sequence: TGTGCCAGCAGCGCCACGGGACTAGCGGCCCACAGCTCCTACAATGAGCAGTTCTTC. Filled out from reference TRBV9 and TRBJ2-1, the complete variable domain reads DSGVTQTPKHLITATGQRVTLRCSPRSGDLSVYWYQQSLDQGLQFLIQYYNGEERAKGNILERFSAQQFPDLHSELNLSSLELGDSALYFCASSATGLAAHSSYNEQFFGPGTRLTVL.

The J gene is TRBJ2-1, the V gene TRBV29-1; D is possibly TRBD1 (6 bases). Per the germline V gene, CDR1 is SQVTM and CDR2 is ANQGSEA. Trimming took off 2 bases at V and 4 bases at J, with 18 bases between the two ends. The CDR3 has 16 amino acids. The CDR3: CSVESEGGLNYNEQFF. For the CDR3, the DNA is TGCAGCGTTGAATCCGAAGGGGGTTTAAATTACAATGAGCAGTTCTTC.

This chain uses TRBV4-3 with TRBJ2-3; D is possibly TRBD2 (6 bases). This CDR3 is built from 17 residues. Trimming removed 4 bases at V and 5 bases at J, with 22 bases between. Germline V gene lookup returns CDR1 LGHNA and CDR2 YSLEER. For the CDR3, the DNA is TGCGCCAGCAGCCCTATATACAACAGACTAGACAAAGATACGCAGTATTTT. This gives the protein CASSPIYNRLDKDTQYF.

The J gene is TRBJ2-7, the V gene TRBV28, with TRBD2 matching 8 bases. V shed 6 bases, J shed 2 bases, and the junction held 15 bases outside the gene matches. The CDR3 is 17 residues long. In germline, CDR1 is MDHEN, CDR2 SYDVKM. The CDR3 DNA follows: TGTGCCAGCAGCTATCCCCCCAAGCGGGAGTCCGCCTACGAGCAGTACTTC. This translates into CASSYPPKRESAYEQYF.

The chain combines TRBV5-6 with TRBJ1-2, with a weak D call TRBD1 (5 bases). CDR3 length: 16 residues. CDR1 is SGHDT, CDR2 YYEEEE, per germline. V was shortened by 3 bases and J by 1 base, with 16 bases between the two germline ends. The CDR3: CASSSLGKTVNYGYTF. The CDR3 DNA is TGTGCCAGCAGCTCATTGGGGAAGACAGTTAACTATGGCTACACCTTC.